Below are 10 T cell receptor beta chains sequenced from a single sample in a study of CD8 T cells in Susac syndrome. Random hexamers were used to reverse transcribe an amount of about 0.5 to 1 ug RNA. TCRdb re-derived calls from the immunoSEQ multiplex PCR reads in MiXCR, one entry per CDR3 protein. The data contain 400,000 or so distinct CDR3 sequences, around 85% of them singletons. The sample taken for sequencing was CD8+ T cells from PBMCs. The receptors were sampled from a human donor with multiple sclerosis.

This rearrangement joins TRBV20-1 to TRBJ2-2, with 9 bases fitting TRBD2. From germline, CDR1 is DFQATT and CDR2 SNEGSKA (reference sequence). Germline trimming cut 0 bases from V and 4 bases from J; bases unmatched to any gene: 9. The CDR3 loop spans 17 amino acids. CDR3 in DNA: TGCAGTGCTAGAGATTATGCGGGAGGGCCTGCCACCGGGGAGCTGTTTTTT. This translates into CSARDYAGGPATGELFF.

This chain uses TRBV3-1 with TRBJ2-7; no firm D call. The CDR3 loop spans 14 amino acids. Looked up from germline, CDR1 is LGHDT and CDR2 is YNNKEL (reference sequence). Trimming took 4 bases from V and 5 from J, leaving 15 bases between them. CDR3 residues: CASSPYLSTNEQYF. As DNA, the CDR3 is TGTGCCAGCAGCCCCTATTTGAGTACCAACGAGCAGTACTTC.

J is TRBJ2-4 and V is TRBV27; D might be TRBD1 or TRBD2, each matching 5 bases. The germline V and J ends were trimmed by 4 bases and 8 bases, with 18 bases remaining between them. Per the germline V gene, CDR1 is MNHEY and CDR2 is SMNVEV (reference sequence). The length of the CDR3 is 15 residues. CDR3 nucleotide sequence: TGTGCCAGCAGTTGGGGTGGGGGTCACAGTTACATTCAGTACTTC. As protein: CASSWGGGHSYIQYF.

This chain connects TRBV4-1 to TRBJ1-2, with D hard to call. This CDR3 region has 14 residues. V lost 6 bases to trimming and J lost 5 bases, with 16 bases between them. Germline CDR1 and CDR2: MGHRA and YSYEKL. The chain's CDR3 is CASSLVGNPYGYTF. DNA of the CDR3: TGCGCCAGCAGTCTAGTTGGGAATCCTTATGGCTACACCTTC.

This clonotype was recorded a few times. The chain couples TRBV11-2 to TRBJ2-1, with D unresolved. Trimming shortened V by 1 base and J by 0 bases, and 7 bases separated the two germline ends. CDR1 and CDR2 from the germline V gene are SGHAT and FQNNGV. The CDR3 runs 15 residues. CDR3 sequence: CASSLVGFSYNEQFF. The CDR3 DNA reads TGTGCCAGCAGCTTAGTGGGTTTCTCCTACAATGAGCAGTTCTTC.

This chain links TRBV28 with TRBJ1-2; 7 bases are a match to TRBD1. CDR1 MDHEN and CDR2 SYDVKM come from the germline V gene. V gave up 2 bases and J gave up 5 bases; unmatched junction bases: 5. The CDR3 has 14 amino acids. CDR3 bases: TGTGCCAGCAGTTTAGAGGGGGCAGGGTATGGCTACACCTTC. It codes for CASSLEGAGYGYTF.

This clonotype was found a few times. The rearrangement links TRBV29-1 to TRBJ1-1, with D unresolved. V gave up 6 bases and J gave up 1 base, with 6 bases separating them. Germline values: CDR1 SQVTM, CDR2 ANQGSEA. This CDR3 has 11 amino acids. CDR3 residues: CSVPANTEAFF. As DNA, the CDR3 is TGCAGCGTCCCCGCGAACACTGAAGCTTTCTTT.

CDR3: CASSLGKWGIGTEAFF. The CDR3 bases are TGTGCCAGCAGCTTAGGAAAATGGGGGATTGGTACTGAAGCTTTCTTT. The chain combines TRBV11-2 with TRBJ1-1; tentatively, D is TRBD1 (5 bases). CDR3 length equals 16 residues. The ends were cut back, 1 base at V and 5 bases at J, with 17 bases in the middle. CDR1 SGHAT and CDR2 FQNNGV come from the germline V gene.

V and J are TRBV11-3 and TRBJ2-2; D is unresolved. This CDR3 contains 18 residues. Deletions cut 8 bases from V and 1 base from J, with 23 bases between. CDR1 and CDR2 (germline): SGHNT, YENEEA. CDR3 DNA: TGTGCCAGCTACTTAGATGGGTGGTCGGCTGTGAACACCGGGGAGCTGTTTTTT. It is translated as CASYLDGWSAVNTGELFF.

V usage is TRBV7-9 and J usage is TRBJ2-3; TRBD1 aligns across 8 bases. V shed 4 bases and J 4 bases; nucleotides not matched to a gene: 10. Germline-derived CDR1 and CDR2 are SEHNR and FQNEAQ (reference sequence). The CDR3 is made up of 16 amino acids. The CDR3, as DNA: TGTGCCAGCAGCTACCACTCAGGGGGCGCACCAGATACGCAGTATTTT. This translates into CASSYHSGGAPDTQYF.